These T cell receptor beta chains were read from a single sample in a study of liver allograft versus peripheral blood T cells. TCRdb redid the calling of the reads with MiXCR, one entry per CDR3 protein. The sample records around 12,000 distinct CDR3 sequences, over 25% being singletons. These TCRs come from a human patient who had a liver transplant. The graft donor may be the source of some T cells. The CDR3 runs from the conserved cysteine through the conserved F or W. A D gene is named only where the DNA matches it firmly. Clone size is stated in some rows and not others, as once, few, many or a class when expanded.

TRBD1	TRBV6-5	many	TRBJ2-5	TGTGCCAGCAGTGAACAGGGGGCAGGGGAGACCCAGTACTTC	CASSEQGAGETQYF
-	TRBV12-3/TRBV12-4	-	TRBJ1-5	TGTGCCAGCAGTCCCTCTGTGGGGCCGCGGGCGAGCAATCAGCCCCAGCATTTT	CASSPSVGPRASNQPQHF
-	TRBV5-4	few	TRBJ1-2	TGTGCCAGCAGCCAGGCCGCTCCTAGATATGGCTACACCTTC	CASSQAAPRYGYTF
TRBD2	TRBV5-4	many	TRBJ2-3	TGTGCCACCACTACTAGCGGGAGAACAGATACGCAGTATTTT	CATTTSGRTDTQYF
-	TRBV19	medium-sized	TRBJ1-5	TGTGCCAGTAGTATTCAGGACAATCAGCCCCAGCATTTT	CASSIQDNQPQHF
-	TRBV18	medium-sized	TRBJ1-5	TGTGCCAGTTCGACAGCAAATGATCAGCCCCAGCATTTT	CASSTANDQPQHF
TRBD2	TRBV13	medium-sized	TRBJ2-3	TGTGCCAGCAGCTTTAGCGGGGGGGGAGGAGATACGCAGTATTTT	CASSFSGGGGDTQYF
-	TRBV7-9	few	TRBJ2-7	TGTGCCAGCACCCAGGGCTACGAGCAGTACTTC	CASTQGYEQYF
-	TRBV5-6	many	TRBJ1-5	TGTGCCAGCAGCATCGGTACAGGGCGACAGCCCCAGCATTTT	CASSIGTGRQPQHF
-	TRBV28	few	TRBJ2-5	TGTGCCAGCAGTTTAAGGACGGGGCAAGAGACCCAGTACTTC	CASSLRTGQETQYF
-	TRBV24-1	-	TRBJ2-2	TGTGCCACCAGTGACATGGGACACACCGGGGAGCTGTTTTTT	CATSDMGHTGELFF
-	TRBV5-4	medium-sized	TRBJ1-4	TGTGCCAGCAGCTTTGGTTTGGGATATGATCATGAAAAACTGTTTTTT	CASSFGLGYDHEKLFF
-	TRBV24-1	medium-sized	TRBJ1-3	TGTGCCACCAGTGATCCGGACAGCTACTCTGGAAACACCATATATTTT	CATSDPDSYSGNTIYF
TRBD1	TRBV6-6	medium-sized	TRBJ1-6	TGTGCCAGCAGTCCACCATCAACAGGGGATTCACCCCTCCACTTT	CASSPPSTGDSPLHF
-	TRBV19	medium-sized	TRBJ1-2	TGTGCCAGTAGTATAGCGGCAGCGAATATAGGGGGATATGGCTACACCTTC	CASSIAAANIGGYGYTF
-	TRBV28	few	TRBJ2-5	TGTGCCAGCAGCTCCGACATTCAAGAGACCCAGTACTTC	CASSSDIQETQYF
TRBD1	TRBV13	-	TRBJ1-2	TGTGCCAGCAGCTTAGCCCAGACAGGGGACAACTATGGCTACACCTTC	CASSLAQTGDNYGYTF
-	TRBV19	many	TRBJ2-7	TGTGCCAGTAGCCTCACCCATACAGGCGTGCGGGTCTACGAGCAGTACTTC	CASSLTHTGVRVYEQYF
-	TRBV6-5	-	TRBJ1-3	TGTGCCAGCAGTTCAGGGACTGGAAACACCATATATTTT	CASSSGTGNTIYF
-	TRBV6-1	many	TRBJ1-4	TGTGCCAGCACCCCCGTTGGCGGGACTAATGAAAAACTGTTTTTT	CASTPVGGTNEKLFF